A single sample is the source of the 8 T cell receptor beta chains below, sequenced in a study of CXCR3-negative and CXCR3-positive naive CD8 T cells. With UMI labels, 5' RACE was used to prepare the TRB cDNA libraries. Reprocessing the 5' RACE reads, TCRdb reports a single entry for every CDR3 protein and omits DNA. The table lists around 60,000 distinct CDR3 sequences. The specimen was naive CXCR3- CD8+ T cells from blood. Specified subset: CD45RO-CCR7+CD27+CD95- naive CD8+ T cells lacking CXCR3 (TNR3-). All receptors come from a human donor in good health. Some clones in this sample may be carry-over from other donors' samples.

The V gene is TRBV28, the J gene TRBJ2-7; TCRdb reports TRBD1, a call that lacks DNA to check it against. The CDR3 has 13 amino acids. Looked up from germline, CDR1 is MDHEN and CDR2 is SYDVKM. Here the CDR3 reads CASSSRDSNEQYF.

The chain employs TRBV7-2 and TRBJ1-1. The CDR3 consists of 14 residues. Germline CDR1 and CDR2: SGHTA and FQGNSA. The chain's CDR3 is CASSSPPREAEAFF.

This chain uses TRBV7-6 with TRBJ2-5; checking the TCRdb D call of TRBD1 is not possible without DNA. Looked up from germline, CDR1 is SGHVS and CDR2 is FNYEAQ. The CDR3 is made up of 16 amino acids. CDR3 sequence: CASSRQGVQGEETQYF.

The chain has TRBV7-2 and TRBJ2-2; TCRdb names TRBD2, which stays unverified in the absence of DNA. The CDR3 totals 15 residues. Germline loops: CDR1 SGHTA, CDR2 FQGNSA. The CDR3 loop reads CASSRTRDSTGELFF.

The rearrangement links TRBV20-1 to TRBJ1-5; TCRdb selects TRBD1, and the lack of DNA leaves this call unchecked. The germline V gene encodes CDR1 DFQATT and CDR2 SNEGSKA (reference sequence). CDR3 length equals 15 residues. The chain's CDR3 is CSASFVQVVGQPQHF.

This sequence joins TRBV6-5 and TRBJ1-6. CDR1 MNHEY and CDR2 SVGAGI come from the germline V gene. The CDR3 has 17 residues. The CDR3 spells CASSYSREVGSGSPLHF.

The chain couples TRBV29-1 to TRBJ2-7. The CDR3 is 12 amino acids. Germline V gene lookup returns CDR1 SQVTM and CDR2 ANQGSEA. This CDR3 reads CSVEETPYEQYF.

The V gene is TRBV7-9, the J gene TRBJ2-5; TCRdb's D call of TRBD1 is untestable without DNA. The CDR3 is 12 residues long. In germline, CDR1 is SEHNR, CDR2 FQNEAQ (reference sequence). CDR3 amino acids: CASSDSQETQYF. The entire variable domain, with the rest obtained from reference TRBV7-9 and TRBJ2-5, is as follows: DTGVSQNPRHKITKRGQNVTFRCDPISEHNRLYWYRQTLGQGPEFLTYFQNEAQLEKSRLLSDRFSAERPKGSFSTLEIQRTEQGDSAMYLCASSDSQETQYFGPGTRLLVL.